Shown below are 30 T cell receptor beta chains from a single sample sequenced in a study of T cells in localized non-small cell lung cancer. Repertoires were generated with immunoSEQ multiplex PCR, while TCRdb's copy carries only in-frame clones and drops some. Here the sample spans under 20,000 clones, approximately 87% being singletons. The specimen was peripheral blood mononuclear cells, collected before any cancer treatment. All receptors come from a male donor at least 60 years old with stage II lung adenocarcinoma.

This clone was counted a single time. The CDR3 protein is CASSRPGGDYGYTF. The CDR3 DNA sequence: TGTGCCAGCAGCCGCCCCGGGGGGGACTATGGCTACACCTTC. The gene calls are TRBV5-4 and TRBJ1-2, with a weak D call TRBD1 (5 bases). Trimming removed 4 bases from V and 3 bases from J, with 13 bases in between. The V gene's germline CDR1 is SGHNT and CDR2 YYREEE (reference sequence). This CDR3 is built from 14 residues.

Here the CDR3 DNA reads TGTGCCAGCAGCGAGCAGGGGGCGAACACCGGGGAGCTGTTTTTT. This codes for CASSEQGANTGELFF. V is TRBV11-2 and J is TRBJ2-2; 7 bases are shared with TRBD1. After removal of 5 bases from V and 0 bases from J, the junction contained 3 bases not matched to a gene. The length of the CDR3 is 15 residues. Germline values: CDR1 SGHAT, CDR2 FQNNGV.

This chain joins TRBV28 and TRBJ2-7, with 9 bases aligning to TRBD2. The CDR3 covers 16 residues. V shed 5 bases and J 4 bases; nucleotides not matched to a gene: 12. Germline V gene data show CDR1 as MDHEN and CDR2 as SYDVKM. CDR3 in amino acids: CASSPHLAGSQYEQYF. Here the CDR3 DNA reads TGTGCCAGCAGTCCTCACCTAGCGGGGAGCCAGTACGAGCAGTACTTC. The variable domain in full, with the rest retrieved from reference TRBV28 and TRBJ2-7, is DVKVTQSSRYLVKRTGEKVFLECVQDMDHENMFWYRQDPGLGLRLIYFSYDVKMKEKGDIPEGYSVSREKKERFSLILESASTNQTSMYLCASSPHLAGSQYEQYFGPGTRLTVT.

The rearrangement joins TRBV19 to TRBJ1-2; D gene ambiguous. This CDR3 has 12 amino acids. The V gene lost 1 base and the J gene lost 7 bases, with 7 bases spanning the gap. Germline CDR1 LNHDA, CDR2 SQIVND (reference sequence). In DNA form, the CDR3 reads TGTGCCAGTAGTATAGGGGGAAGTGGCTACACCTTC. It translates to CASSIGGSGYTF. Full variable domain (outside the CDR3, taken from reference TRBV19 and TRBJ1-2): DGGITQSPKYLFRKEGQNVTLSCEQNLNHDAMYWYRQDPGQGLRLIYYSQIVNDFQKGDIAEGYSVSREKKESFPLTVTSAQKNPTAFYLCASSIGGSGYTFGSGTRLTVV.

In DNA, the CDR3 is TGTGCCAGTAGTACGCGAACAGAGGCAACTAATGAAAAACTGTTTTTT. This codes for CASSTRTEATNEKLFF. V and J are TRBV19 and TRBJ1-4, with D hard to call. CDR1 and CDR2 (germline): LNHDA, SQIVND (reference sequence). Trimming stripped 4 bases from V and 0 bases from J, with 12 bases between. CDR3 length: 16 amino acids.

The chain recombines TRBV7-7 with TRBJ2-5, with 7 bases identical to TRBD2. The CDR3 length is 13 residues. J gave up 5 bases and V 4 bases, and 4 bases lay outside the gene matches. From germline, CDR1 is SSHAT and CDR2 FNYEAQ (reference sequence). The CDR3 here is CASSYSGPETQYF. CDR3 nucleotides: TGTGCCAGCAGCTATAGCGGGCCCGAGACCCAGTACTTC.

The chain has TRBV5-1 and TRBJ1-4; 10 bases are a match to TRBD1. Germline CDR1 and CDR2: SGHRS and YFSETQ. This CDR3 contains 17 residues. V was clipped by 7 bases and J by 7 bases; unmatched bases: 16. The CDR3 here is CASLIGTGELVSEKLFF. For the CDR3, the DNA is TGCGCCAGCTTAATAGGGACAGGGGAGTTGGTAAGTGAAAAACTGTTTTTT.

This clone was detected only a few times. This chain uses TRBV10-2 with TRBJ1-1; tentatively, D is TRBD1 (6 bases). Per germline, CDR1 WSHSY and CDR2 SAAADI. The CDR3 length is 13 residues. Trimming cost V 2 bases and J 4 bases, with 8 bases left between them. The CDR3 region has the DNA TGCGCCAGCAGTGAGGGACAGCTCACTGAAGCTTTCTTT. This codes for CASSEGQLTEAFF.

The chain has TRBV18 and TRBJ2-1; 8 bases map to TRBD2. Germline trimming cut 3 bases from V and 1 base from J; bases unmatched to any gene: 2. Germline CDR1 and CDR2: KGHSH and LQKENI. The CDR3 has 15 residues. The chain's CDR3 is CASSPSGGSYNEQFF. The DNA of the CDR3 is TGTGCCAGCTCACCTTCGGGAGGGTCCTACAATGAGCAGTTCTTC.

With respect to this clone: A clone one base away is much larger, so this may be a read error. Other DNA variants within this sample encode the same CDR3. The chain recombines TRBV19 with TRBJ2-7; maybe TRBD1 (6 bases). The CDR3 is made up of 14 amino acids. Germline CDR1 LNHDA, CDR2 SQIVND (reference sequence). The chain's CDR3 is CASSETGTSYEQYF. The CDR3 region has the DNA TGTGCCAGTAGTGAAACCGGGACATCCTACGAGCAGTACTTT.

The V call is TRBV28, the J call TRBJ2-6; the match to TRBD1 covers 8 bases. Losses at the gene ends were 1 base for V and 0 bases for J; bases not matched to a gene: 5. The CDR3 loop spans 18 amino acids. Germline CDR1 reads MDHEN; CDR2 reads SYDVKM. CDR3 nucleotides: TGTGCCAGCAGTTTATCTCCAGGGGGCTTCTCTGGGGCCAACGTCCTGACTTTC. Amino acids: CASSLSPGGFSGANVLTF.

The chain employs TRBV7-6 and TRBJ2-1, with 14 positions matching TRBD2. The V segment lost 0 bases and the J segment 10 bases; nucleotides outside the gene matches: 2. This CDR3 spans 15 amino acids. CDR1 and CDR2 from the germline V gene are SGHVS and FNYEAQ. The CDR3 here is CASSLAGLAGGEQFF. For the CDR3, the DNA is TGTGCCAGCAGCTTAGCCGGACTAGCGGGAGGAGAGCAGTTCTTC.

The chain recombines TRBV7-2 with TRBJ1-3, with a tentative D call TRBD1 (6 bases). The CDR3 contains 16 residues. CDR1 and CDR2 (germline): SGHTA, FQGNSA. Trimming left V 5 bases short and J 0 bases short, with 14 bases between. For the CDR3, the DNA is TGTGCCAGCAGCCGGGGGGGGACAATCTCTGGAAACACCATATATTTT. As protein: CASSRGGTISGNTIYF.

The rearrangement joins TRBV6-1 to TRBJ1-5; D is uncertain. Germline V gives CDR1 MNHNS, CDR2 SASEGT. The germline V and J ends were trimmed by 11 bases and 2 bases, with 16 bases remaining between them. The CDR3 runs to 14 residues. This CDR3 reads CASTREVGNQPQHF. The CDR3 DNA reads TGTGCCTCCACGAGGGAGGTGGGCAATCAGCCCCAGCATTTT.

The V and J genes are TRBV28 and TRBJ2-3, with TRBD2 as a possible D gene (6 bases). The CDR3 is 15 amino acids. CDR1 and CDR2 (germline): MDHEN, SYDVKM. V lost 6 bases, J lost 1 base, and 14 bases lay in between. The CDR3, as DNA: TGTGCCAGCAGCTCCCCGCCTAGCGGCACAGATACGCAGTATTTT. Protein sequence: CASSSPPSGTDTQYF.

The rearrangement links TRBV5-1 to TRBJ2-1, with D hard to call. Germline V CDR1 and CDR2: SGHRS, YFSETQ. CDR3 length: 16 amino acids. The germline V and J ends were trimmed by 1 base and 7 bases, with 18 bases remaining between them. This CDR3 is CASSLTGGLPENEQFF. CDR3 nucleotides: TGCGCCAGCAGCTTGACGGGCGGCCTCCCGGAAAATGAGCAGTTCTTC. The whole variable domain, remainder taken from reference TRBV5-1 and TRBJ2-1, is KAGVTQTPRYLIKTRGQQVTLSCSPISGHRSVSWYQQTPGQGLQFLFEYFSETQRNKGNFPGRFSGRQFSNSRSEMNVSTLELGDSALYLCASSLTGGLPENEQFFGPGTRLTVL.

V and J are TRBV6-1 and TRBJ1-1; D might be TRBD1 (5 bases). The V end was cut by 4 bases, the J end by 7 bases, with 25 bases between. This CDR3 region has 17 residues. From germline, CDR1 is MNHNS and CDR2 SASEGT. Here the CDR3 reads CASSGRRRTIPGDEAFF. CDR3 nucleotides: TGTGCCAGCAGTGGCCGACGGAGGACGATACCGGGGGATGAAGCTTTCTTT.

V and J are TRBV25-1 and TRBJ1-2; D is ambiguous. CDR1 is MGHDK, CDR2 SYGVNS, per germline. Trimming stripped 3 bases from V and 2 bases from J, with 10 bases between. CDR3 length: 14 residues. The CDR3 spells CASSDPTKNYGYTF. CDR3 coding DNA: TGTGCCAGCAGTGACCCTACAAAGAACTATGGCTACACCTTC.

The V call is TRBV2, the J call TRBJ2-1; D gene uncertain. Germline V gene sequence: CDR1 SNHLY, CDR2 FYNNEI. Trimming stripped 1 base from V and 1 base from J, with 8 bases between. The CDR3 totals 15 residues. For the CDR3, the DNA is TGTGCCAGCAGTGAAGTAGATATGTCCTACAATGAGCAGTTCTTC. It codes for CASSEVDMSYNEQFF.

The chain couples TRBV29-1 to TRBJ2-1; a possible D gene is TRBD2 (7 bases). Germline V gene sequence: CDR1 SQVTM, CDR2 ANQGSEA. The length of the CDR3 is 15 residues. V shed 7 bases and J shed 0 bases, with 16 bases lying between them. CDR3 bases: TGCAGCGGGGAGGGGGAGGTAAGCTCCTACAATGAGCAGTTCTTC. Translating gives CSGEGEVSSYNEQFF.

This rearrangement joins TRBV9 to TRBJ2-1, with a tentative D call TRBD2 (5 bases). V dropped 2 bases and J dropped 4 bases, with 7 bases sitting between them. CDR3 size: 13 residues. CDR1 is SGDLS and CDR2 is YYNGEE in the germline V gene. CDR3 sequence (DNA): TGTGCCAGCAGCGTTGACTATTACAATGAGCAGTTCTTC. This translates into CASSVDYYNEQFF.

J is TRBJ1-2 and V is TRBV11-2, with TRBD1 as a possible D gene (5 bases). From germline, CDR1 is SGHAT and CDR2 FQNNGV. Deletions cut 1 base from V and 8 bases from J, with 23 bases between. This CDR3 has 17 residues. CDR3 coding DNA: TGTGCCAGCAGCTTAGCATCCGGATGGGACTCGAAGGGAGGCTACACCTTC. Its protein product is CASSLASGWDSKGGYTF.

In this sample, this clone turned up once. The chain combines TRBV11-3 with TRBJ2-3; D tentatively reads TRBD1 or TRBD2 (6 bases each). The CDR3 covers 14 residues. In germline, CDR1 is SGHNT, CDR2 YENEEA. V was clipped by 5 bases and J by 5 bases, with 14 bases between them. The chain's CDR3 is CASSQIRGQDTQYF. The CDR3 region has the DNA TGTGCCAGCAGCCAAATCCGGGGGCAAGATACGCAGTATTTT.

The chain combines TRBV19 with TRBJ2-1; D perhaps matches TRBD2 (5 bases). V lost 2 bases, J lost 5 bases, and 16 bases lay in between. Germline V gives CDR1 LNHDA, CDR2 SQIVND (reference sequence). CDR3 length: 16 amino acids. The CDR3 region has the DNA TGTGCCAGTAGTATAAGTAGGGCCGCCGGGAACAATGAGCAGTTCTTC. Translated, it gives CASSISRAAGNNEQFF.

This clone was seen more than once but under ten times. V usage is TRBV19 and J usage is TRBJ2-7; perhaps D is TRBD1 or TRBD2 (6 bases each). CDR3 size: 13 residues. CDR1 is LNHDA, CDR2 SQIVND, per germline (reference sequence). V was clipped by 8 bases and J by 2 bases, with 13 bases between them. The CDR3 reads CASGRGATYEQYF. The CDR3 DNA reads as TGTGCCAGTGGAAGGGGGGCAACCTACGAGCAGTACTTC.

This sequence joins TRBV27 and TRBJ2-6; 9 nucleotides agree with TRBD1. V lost 8 bases, J lost 0 bases, and 5 bases stayed unmatched. The V gene's germline CDR1 is MNHEY and CDR2 SMNVEV (reference sequence). The CDR3 runs to 16 residues. The CDR3: CASGGQGRSGANVLTF. CDR3 nucleotides: TGTGCCAGCGGGGGACAGGGCCGCTCTGGGGCCAACGTCCTGACTTTC.

This clone appeared a few times. The chain links TRBV5-6 to TRBJ2-5; perhaps D is TRBD1 or TRBD2 (5 bases each). The CDR3 consists of 16 residues. Germline CDR1 SGHDT, CDR2 YYEEEE. Between the trimmed V and J ends, which lost 3 bases and 5 bases, there was a span of 20 bases. CDR3 sequence reads: CASSSYLGTPEETQYF. The DNA of the CDR3 is TGTGCCAGCAGCTCCTACTTAGGGACCCCCGAGGAGACCCAGTACTTC.

The rearrangement links TRBV28 to TRBJ1-3, with D unresolved. Germline V CDR1 and CDR2: MDHEN, SYDVKM. V was clipped by 6 bases and J by 4 bases, with 10 bases between them. The CDR3 is 13 residues long. The CDR3 here is CASSPRLGNTIYF. In nucleotides, the CDR3 is TGTGCCAGCAGCCCTCGCCTGGGAAACACCATATATTTT.

The chain is built from TRBV19 and TRBJ2-3, with 14 bases that match TRBD2. Unmatched junction bases numbered 9, after V lost 8 bases and J lost 8 bases. This CDR3 region has 15 residues. Germline-derived CDR1 and CDR2 are LNHDA and SQIVND (reference sequence). CDR3 amino acids: CASSAPGLAGATQYF. In nucleotides, the CDR3 is TGTGCCAGTTCCGCGCCGGGACTAGCGGGAGCTACGCAGTATTTT.

The V gene is TRBV19, the J gene TRBJ1-2; 10 nucleotides line up with TRBD1. V trimming: 7 bases; J trimming: 4 bases; junction bases outside the gene matches: 9. This CDR3 is built from 15 residues. CDR1 is LNHDA and CDR2 is SQIVND in the germline V gene (reference sequence). The CDR3 nucleotides read TGTGCCAGTACCGAGGGGGGACAGGGGTTCTATGGCTACACCTTC. This sequence encodes CASTEGGQGFYGYTF.